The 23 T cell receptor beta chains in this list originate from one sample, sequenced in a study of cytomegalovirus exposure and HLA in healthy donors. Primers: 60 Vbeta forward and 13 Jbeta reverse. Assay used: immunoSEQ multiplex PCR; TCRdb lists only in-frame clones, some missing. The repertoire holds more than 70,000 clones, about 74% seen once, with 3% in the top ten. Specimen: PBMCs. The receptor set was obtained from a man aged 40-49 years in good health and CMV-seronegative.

Here the CDR3 reads CASSLSSGGNEQFF. CDR3 nucleotides: TGTGCCAGCAGCTTGTCGTCGGGGGGTAATGAGCAGTTCTTC. The rearrangement links TRBV7-9 to TRBJ2-1; 7 bases agree with TRBD2. This CDR3 comprises 14 residues. Germline V gives CDR1 SEHNR, CDR2 FQNEAQ (reference sequence). V shed 3 bases and J 7 bases; nucleotides not matched to a gene: 6.

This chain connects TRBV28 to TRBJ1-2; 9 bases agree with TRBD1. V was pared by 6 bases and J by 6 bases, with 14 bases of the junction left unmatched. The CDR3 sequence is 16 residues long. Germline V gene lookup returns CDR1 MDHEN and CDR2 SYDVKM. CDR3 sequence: CASSLIIRTGENGYTF. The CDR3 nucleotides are TGTGCCAGCAGCTTGATAATTCGGACAGGGGAAAATGGCTACACCTTC.

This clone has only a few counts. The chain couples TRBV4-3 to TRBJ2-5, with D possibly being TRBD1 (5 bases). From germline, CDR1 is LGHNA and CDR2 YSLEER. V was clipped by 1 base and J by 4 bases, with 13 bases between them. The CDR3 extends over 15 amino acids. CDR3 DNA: TGCGCCAGCAGCCAAGGACATAGAAGGGGAGAGACCCAGTACTTC. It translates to CASSQGHRRGETQYF.

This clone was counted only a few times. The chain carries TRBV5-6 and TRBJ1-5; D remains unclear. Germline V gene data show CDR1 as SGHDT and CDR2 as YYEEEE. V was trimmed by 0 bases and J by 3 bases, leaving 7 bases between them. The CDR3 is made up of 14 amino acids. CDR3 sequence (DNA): TGTGCCAGCAGCTTGGCCGCGAACAATCAGCCCCAGCATTTT. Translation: CASSLAANNQPQHF. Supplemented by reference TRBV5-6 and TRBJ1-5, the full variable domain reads DAGVTQSPTHLIKTRGQQVTLRCSPKSGHDTVSWYQQALGQGPQFIFQYYEEEERQRGNFPDRFSGHQFPNYSSELNVNALLLGDSALYLCASSLAANNQPQHFGDGTRLSIL.

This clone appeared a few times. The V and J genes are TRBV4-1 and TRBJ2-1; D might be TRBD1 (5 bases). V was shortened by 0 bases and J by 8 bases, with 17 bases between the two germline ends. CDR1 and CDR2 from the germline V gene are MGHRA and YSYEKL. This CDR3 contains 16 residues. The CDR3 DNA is TGCGCCAGCAGCCAAGACAGGGATCCTACCGTTCATGAGCAGTTCTTC. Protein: CASSQDRDPTVHEQFF.

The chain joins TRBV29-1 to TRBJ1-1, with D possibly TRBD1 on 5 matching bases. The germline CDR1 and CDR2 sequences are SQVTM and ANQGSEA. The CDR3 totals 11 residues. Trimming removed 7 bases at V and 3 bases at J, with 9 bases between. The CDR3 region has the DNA TGCAGCGCTGGGACTTACACTGAAGCTTTCTTT. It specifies CSAGTYTEAFF.

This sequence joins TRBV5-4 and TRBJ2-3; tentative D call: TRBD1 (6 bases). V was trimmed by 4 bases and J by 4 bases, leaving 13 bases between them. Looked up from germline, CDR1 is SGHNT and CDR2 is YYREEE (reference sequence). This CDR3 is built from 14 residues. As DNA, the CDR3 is TGTGCCAGCAGCGAACAGGGTGGCCCAGATACGCAGTATTTT. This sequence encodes CASSEQGGPDTQYF.

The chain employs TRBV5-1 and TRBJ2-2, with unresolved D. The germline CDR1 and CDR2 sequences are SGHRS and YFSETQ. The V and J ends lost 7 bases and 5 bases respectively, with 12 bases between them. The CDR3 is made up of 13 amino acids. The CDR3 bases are TGCGCCAGCCATCCCGCGGATACCGGGGAGCTGTTTTTT. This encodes CASHPADTGELFF.

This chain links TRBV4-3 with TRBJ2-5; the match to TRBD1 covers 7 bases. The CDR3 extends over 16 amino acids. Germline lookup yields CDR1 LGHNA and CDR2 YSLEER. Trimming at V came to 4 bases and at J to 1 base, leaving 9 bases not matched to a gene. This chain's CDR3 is CASSRLTGDFQETQYF. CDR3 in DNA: TGCGCCAGCAGCCGACTTACAGGGGATTTCCAAGAGACCCAGTACTTC.

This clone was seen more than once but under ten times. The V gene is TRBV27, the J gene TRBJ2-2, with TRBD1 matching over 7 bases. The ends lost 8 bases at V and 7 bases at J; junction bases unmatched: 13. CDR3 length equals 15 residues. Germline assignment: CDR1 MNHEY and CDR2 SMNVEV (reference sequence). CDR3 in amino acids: CASRWGQTGVGELFF. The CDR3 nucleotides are TGTGCCAGCCGATGGGGACAGACTGGGGTCGGGGAGCTGTTTTTT.

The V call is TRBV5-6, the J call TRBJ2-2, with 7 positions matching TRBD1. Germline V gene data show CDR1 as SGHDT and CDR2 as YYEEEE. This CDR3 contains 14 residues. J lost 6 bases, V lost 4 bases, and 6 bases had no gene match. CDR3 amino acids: CASSPRGRAGELFF. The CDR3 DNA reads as TGTGCCAGCAGCCCTAGGGGGCGCGCCGGGGAGCTGTTTTTT. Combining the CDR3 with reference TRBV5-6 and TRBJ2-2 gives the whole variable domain DAGVTQSPTHLIKTRGQQVTLRCSPKSGHDTVSWYQQALGQGPQFIFQYYEEEERQRGNFPDRFSGHQFPNYSSELNVNALLLGDSALYLCASSPRGRAGELFFGEGSRLTVL.

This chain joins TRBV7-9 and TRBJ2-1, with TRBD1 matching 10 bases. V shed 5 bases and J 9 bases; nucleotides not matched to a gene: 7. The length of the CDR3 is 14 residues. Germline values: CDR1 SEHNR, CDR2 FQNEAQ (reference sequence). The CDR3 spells CASSVQGDRGEQFF. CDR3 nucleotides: TGTGCCAGCAGCGTTCAGGGGGACAGGGGTGAGCAGTTCTTC.

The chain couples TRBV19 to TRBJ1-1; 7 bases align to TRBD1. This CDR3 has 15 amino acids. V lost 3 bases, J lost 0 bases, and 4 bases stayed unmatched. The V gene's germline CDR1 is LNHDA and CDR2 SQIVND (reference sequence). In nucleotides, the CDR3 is TGTGCCAGTAGTATTAAAGGGGGCATGAACACTGAAGCTTTCTTT. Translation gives CASSIKGGMNTEAFF.

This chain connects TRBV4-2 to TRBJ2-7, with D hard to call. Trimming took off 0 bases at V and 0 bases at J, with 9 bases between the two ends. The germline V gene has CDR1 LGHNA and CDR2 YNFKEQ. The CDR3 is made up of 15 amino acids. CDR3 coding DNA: TGTGCCAGCAGCCAAGAGGAAGACATCTCCTACGAGCAGTACTTC. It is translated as CASSQEEDISYEQYF.

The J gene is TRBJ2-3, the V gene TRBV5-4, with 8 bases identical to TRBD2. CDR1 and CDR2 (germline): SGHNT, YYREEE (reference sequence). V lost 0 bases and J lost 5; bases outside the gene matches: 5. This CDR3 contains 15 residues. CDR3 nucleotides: TGTGCCAGCAGCTTGGCGGGGGGGCGGGGAGATACGCAGTATTTT. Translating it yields CASSLAGGRGDTQYF.

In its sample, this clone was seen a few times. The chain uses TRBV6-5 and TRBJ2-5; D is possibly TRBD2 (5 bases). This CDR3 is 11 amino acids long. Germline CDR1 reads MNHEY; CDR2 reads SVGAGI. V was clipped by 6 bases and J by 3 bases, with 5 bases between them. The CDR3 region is CASRLEETQYF. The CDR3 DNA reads TGTGCCAGCAGACTAGAAGAGACCCAGTACTTC.

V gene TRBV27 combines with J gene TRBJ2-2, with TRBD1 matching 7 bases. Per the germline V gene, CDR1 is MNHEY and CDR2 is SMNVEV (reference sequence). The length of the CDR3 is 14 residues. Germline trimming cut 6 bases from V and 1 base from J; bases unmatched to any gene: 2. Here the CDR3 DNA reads TGTGCCAGCAGGAGGACAGGGAACACCGGGGAGCTGTTTTTT. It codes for CASRRTGNTGELFF.

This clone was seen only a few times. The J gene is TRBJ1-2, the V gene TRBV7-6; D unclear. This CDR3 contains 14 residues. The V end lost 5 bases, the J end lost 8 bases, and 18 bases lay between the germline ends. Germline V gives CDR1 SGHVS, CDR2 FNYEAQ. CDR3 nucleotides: TGTGCCAGCAGCCCCAAGCGTTTCCTGGAGGGCTACACCTTC. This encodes CASSPKRFLEGYTF.

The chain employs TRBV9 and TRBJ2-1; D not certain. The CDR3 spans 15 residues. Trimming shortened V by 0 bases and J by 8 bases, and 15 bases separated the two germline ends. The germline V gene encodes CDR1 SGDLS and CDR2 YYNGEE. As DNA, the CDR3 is TGTGCCAGCAGCGTAGCGCCACCTATTTCCGATGAGCAGTTCTTC. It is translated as CASSVAPPISDEQFF.

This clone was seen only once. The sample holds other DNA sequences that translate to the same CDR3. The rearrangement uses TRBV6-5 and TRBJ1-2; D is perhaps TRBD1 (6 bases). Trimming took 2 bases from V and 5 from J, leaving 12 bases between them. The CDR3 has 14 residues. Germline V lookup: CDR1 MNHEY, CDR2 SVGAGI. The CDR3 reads CASSYGGQPYGYTF. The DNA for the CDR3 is TGTGCCAGCAGTTACGGGGGACAACCGTATGGCTACACCTTC.

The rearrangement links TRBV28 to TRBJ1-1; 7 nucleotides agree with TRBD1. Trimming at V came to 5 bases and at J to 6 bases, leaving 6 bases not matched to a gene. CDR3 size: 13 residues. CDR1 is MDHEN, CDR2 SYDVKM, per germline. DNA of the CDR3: TGTGCCAGCAGTCGCACAGGGGTACCTGAAGCTTTCTTT. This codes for CASSRTGVPEAFF.

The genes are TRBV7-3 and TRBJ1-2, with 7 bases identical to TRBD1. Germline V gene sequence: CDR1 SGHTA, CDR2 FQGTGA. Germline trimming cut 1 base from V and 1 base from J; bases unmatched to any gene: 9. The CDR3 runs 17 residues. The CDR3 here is CASSLNRTQGFNYGYTF. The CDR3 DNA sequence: TGTGCCAGCAGCTTAAACCGGACACAGGGGTTTAACTATGGCTACACCTTC.

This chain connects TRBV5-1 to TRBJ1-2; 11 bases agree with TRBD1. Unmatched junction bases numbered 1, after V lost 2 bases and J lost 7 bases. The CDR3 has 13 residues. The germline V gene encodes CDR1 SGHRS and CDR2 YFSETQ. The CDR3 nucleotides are TGCGCCAGCAGCTTCGGGACAGGGGGTGGCTACACCTTC. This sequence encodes CASSFGTGGGYTF.